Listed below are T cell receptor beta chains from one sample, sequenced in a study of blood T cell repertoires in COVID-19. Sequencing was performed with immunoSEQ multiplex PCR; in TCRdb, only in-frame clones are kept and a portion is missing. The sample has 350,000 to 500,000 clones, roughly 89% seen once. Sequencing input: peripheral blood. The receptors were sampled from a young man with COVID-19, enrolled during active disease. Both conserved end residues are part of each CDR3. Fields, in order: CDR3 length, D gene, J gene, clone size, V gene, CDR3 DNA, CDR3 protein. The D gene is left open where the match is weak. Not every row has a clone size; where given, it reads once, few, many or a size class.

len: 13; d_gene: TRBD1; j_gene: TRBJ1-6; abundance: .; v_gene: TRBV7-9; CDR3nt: TGTGCCAGCAGCAGGGACAGCAATTCACCCCTCCACTTT; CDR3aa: CASSRDSNSPLHF
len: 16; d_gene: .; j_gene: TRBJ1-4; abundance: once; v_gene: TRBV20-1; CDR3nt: TGCAGTGCTAGTCAGGGTTTGAGTGCAACTAATGAAAAACTGTTTTTT; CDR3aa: CSASQGLSATNEKLFF
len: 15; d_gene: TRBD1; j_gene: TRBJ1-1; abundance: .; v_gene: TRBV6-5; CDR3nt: TGTGCCAGCAGTTACCTACCGGGACAGGGGACTGAAGCTTTCTTT; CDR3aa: CASSYLPGQGTEAFF
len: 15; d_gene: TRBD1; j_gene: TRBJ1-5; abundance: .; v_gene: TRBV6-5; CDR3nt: TGTGCCAGCAGGAGAGACAGGGGTGTCAATCAGCCCCAGCATTTT; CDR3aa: CASRRDRGVNQPQHF
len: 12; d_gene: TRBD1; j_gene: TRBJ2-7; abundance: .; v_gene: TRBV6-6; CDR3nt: TGTGCCAGCAGTTTTTCGGACAGGGCCCAGTACTTC; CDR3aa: CASSFSDRAQYF
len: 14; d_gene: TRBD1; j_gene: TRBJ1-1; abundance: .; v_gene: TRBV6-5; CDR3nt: TGTGCCAGCAGTTACTCCGGACAGGGGGCCGGGGCTTTCTTT; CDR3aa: CASSYSGQGAGAFF
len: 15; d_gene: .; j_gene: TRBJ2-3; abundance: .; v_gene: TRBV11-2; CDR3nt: TGTGCCAGCAGCTTAGTCCGTAGTCCGACAGATACGCAGTATTTT; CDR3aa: CASSLVRSPTDTQYF
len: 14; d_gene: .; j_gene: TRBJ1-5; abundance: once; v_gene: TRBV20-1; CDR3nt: TGCAGTGCTAGTGACAGTCGCAGCAATCAGCCCCAGCATTTT; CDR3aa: CSASDSRSNQPQHF
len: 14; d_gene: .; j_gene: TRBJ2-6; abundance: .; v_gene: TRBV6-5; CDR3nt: TGTGCCAGCAGTAGGGGTGATGGGGCCAACGTCCTGACTTTC; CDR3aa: CASSRGDGANVLTF
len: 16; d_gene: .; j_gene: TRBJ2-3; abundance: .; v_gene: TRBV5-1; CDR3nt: TGCGCCAGCAGCTTGTTTGTGGGTGGGGAGGCAGATACGCAGTATTTT; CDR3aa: CASSLFVGGEADTQYF
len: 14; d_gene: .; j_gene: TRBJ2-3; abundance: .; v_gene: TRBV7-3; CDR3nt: TGTGCCAGCAGCTCCTTCCTTAGCACAGATACGCAGTATTTT; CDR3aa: CASSSFLSTDTQYF
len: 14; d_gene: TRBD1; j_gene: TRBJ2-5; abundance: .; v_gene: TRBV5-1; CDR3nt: TGCGCCAGCAGCTCGACAGGGGGCGTGGAGACCCAGTACTTC; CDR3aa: CASSSTGGVETQYF
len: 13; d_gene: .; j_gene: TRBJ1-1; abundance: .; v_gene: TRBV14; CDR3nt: TGTGCCAGCAGCTCAAGTAGTCACACTGAAGCTTTCTTT; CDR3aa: CASSSSSHTEAFF
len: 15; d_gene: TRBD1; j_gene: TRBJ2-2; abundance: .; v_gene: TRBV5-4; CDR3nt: TGTGCCAGCAGCCGACAGGGGGTCGGCACCGGGGAGCTGTTTTTT; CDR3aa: CASSRQGVGTGELFF
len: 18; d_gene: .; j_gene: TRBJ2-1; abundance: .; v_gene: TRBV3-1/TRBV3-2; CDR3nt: TGTGCCAGCAGCCAAGATCGGCGGGCGGGCCACCTTTACAATGAGCAGTTCTTC; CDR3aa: CASSQDRRAGHLYNEQFF
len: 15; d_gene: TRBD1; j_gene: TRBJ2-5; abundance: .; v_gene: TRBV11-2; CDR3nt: TGTGCCAGCAGCTTTTCGACAGGGGGCGAAGAGACCCAGTACTTC; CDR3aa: CASSFSTGGEETQYF
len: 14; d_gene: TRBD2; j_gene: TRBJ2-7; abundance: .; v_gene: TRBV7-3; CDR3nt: TGTGCCAGCAGCTCGGGACTAGCGGGAGACCAGCAGTACTTC; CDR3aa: CASSSGLAGDQQYF
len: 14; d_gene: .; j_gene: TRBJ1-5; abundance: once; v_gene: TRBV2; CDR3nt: TGTGCCAGCAATCGGGGAGGAGAAAATCAGCCCCAGCATTTT; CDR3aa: CASNRGGENQPQHF
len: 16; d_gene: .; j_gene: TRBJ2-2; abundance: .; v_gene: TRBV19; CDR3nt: TGTGCCAGTAGTACGCGGACAGCCACAAACACCGGGGAGCTGTTTTTT; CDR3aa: CASSTRTATNTGELFF
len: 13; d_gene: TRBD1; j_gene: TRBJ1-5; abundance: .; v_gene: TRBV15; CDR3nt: TGTGCCACCAGCCTGGACAGGGGGCAGCCCCAGCATTTT; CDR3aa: CATSLDRGQPQHF
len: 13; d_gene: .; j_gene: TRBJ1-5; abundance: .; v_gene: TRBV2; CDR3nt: TGTGCCAGCAAGGCGGATAGCAATCAGCCCCAGCATTTT; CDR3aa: CASKADSNQPQHF
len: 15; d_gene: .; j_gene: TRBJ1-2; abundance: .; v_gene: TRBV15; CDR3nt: TGTGCCACCAGCAGAGATAGGGCGGCAGGGAATGGCTACACCTTC; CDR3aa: CATSRDRAAGNGYTF
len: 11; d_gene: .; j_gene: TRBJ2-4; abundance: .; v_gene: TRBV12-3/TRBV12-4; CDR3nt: TGTGCCAGCAGTTCCAGGGGCCGCAAGTACTTC; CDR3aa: CASSSRGRKYF
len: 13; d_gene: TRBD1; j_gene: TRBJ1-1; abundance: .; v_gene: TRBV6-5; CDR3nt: TGTGCCAGCACCCTGACAGGGGCAGCTGAAGCTTTCTTT; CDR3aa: CASTLTGAAEAFF
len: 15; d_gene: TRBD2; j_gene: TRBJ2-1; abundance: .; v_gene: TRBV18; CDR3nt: TGTGCCAGCTCACCTCTAGCGGGGAACTACAATGAGCAGTTCTTC; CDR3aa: CASSPLAGNYNEQFF
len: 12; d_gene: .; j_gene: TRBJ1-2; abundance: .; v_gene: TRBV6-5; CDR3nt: TGTGCCAGCACGGGGGGACTCTATGGCTACACCTTC; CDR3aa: CASTGGLYGYTF
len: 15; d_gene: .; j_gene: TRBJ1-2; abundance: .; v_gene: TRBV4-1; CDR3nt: TGCGCCAGCAGCCAAGAAGGAGACAGTCGCTATGGCTACACCTTC; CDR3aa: CASSQEGDSRYGYTF
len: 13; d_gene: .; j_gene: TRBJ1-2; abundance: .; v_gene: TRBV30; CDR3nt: TGTGCCTGGAGCCTAGACAGGCTCTATGGCTACACCTTC; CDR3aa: CAWSLDRLYGYTF
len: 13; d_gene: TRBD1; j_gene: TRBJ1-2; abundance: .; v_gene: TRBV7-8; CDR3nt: TGTGCCAGCAGCCCGGACAGGGATGCTGGCTACACCTTC; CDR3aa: CASSPDRDAGYTF
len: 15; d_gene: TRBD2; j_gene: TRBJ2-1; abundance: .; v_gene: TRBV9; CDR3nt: TGTGCCAGCAGCCCAGAACCGGGACTAGTCGGGGAGCAGTTCTTC; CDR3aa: CASSPEPGLVGEQFF
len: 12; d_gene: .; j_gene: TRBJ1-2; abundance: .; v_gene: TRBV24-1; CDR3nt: TGTGCCACCAGTGGGACTGTAGATGGCTACACCTTC; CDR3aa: CATSGTVDGYTF
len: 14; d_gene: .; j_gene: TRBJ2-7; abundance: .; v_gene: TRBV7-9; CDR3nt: TGTGCCAGCAGCCAGGCACAGGCGTCCTACGAGCAGTACTTC; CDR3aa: CASSQAQASYEQYF
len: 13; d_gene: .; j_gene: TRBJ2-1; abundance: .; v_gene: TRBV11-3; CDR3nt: TGTGCCAGCGGGCGTAGCTCCTACAATGAGCAGTTCTTC; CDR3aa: CASGRSSYNEQFF
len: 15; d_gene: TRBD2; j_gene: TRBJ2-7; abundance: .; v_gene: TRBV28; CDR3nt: TGTGCCAGCAGTACCCCCCTAGCGGGGGACGACGAGCAGTACTTC; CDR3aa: CASSTPLAGDDEQYF
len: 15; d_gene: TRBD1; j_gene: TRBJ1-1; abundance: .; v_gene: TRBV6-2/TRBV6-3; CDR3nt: TGTGCCAGCAGTTGGGGACAGGGGGTGAACACTGAAGCTTTCTTT; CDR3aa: CASSWGQGVNTEAFF
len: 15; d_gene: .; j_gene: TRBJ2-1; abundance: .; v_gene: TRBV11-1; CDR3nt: TGTGCCAGCAGCTTAGATCTGGGGCCCGACAATGAGCAGTTCTTC; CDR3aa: CASSLDLGPDNEQFF
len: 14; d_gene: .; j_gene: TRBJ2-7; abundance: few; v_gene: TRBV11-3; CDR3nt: TGTGCCAGCAGCTTAGATCAGGGTTCCTACGAGCAGTACTTC; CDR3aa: CASSLDQGSYEQYF
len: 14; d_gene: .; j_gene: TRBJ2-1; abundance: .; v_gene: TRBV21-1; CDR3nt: TGTGCCAGCAGCAACGGACATATGTGGAATGAGCAGTTCTTC; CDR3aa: CASSNGHMWNEQFF
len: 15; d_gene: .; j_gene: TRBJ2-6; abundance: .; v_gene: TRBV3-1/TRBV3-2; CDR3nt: TGTGCCAGCAGTCAGGACATTTCTGGGGCCAACGTCCTGACTTTC; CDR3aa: CASSQDISGANVLTF
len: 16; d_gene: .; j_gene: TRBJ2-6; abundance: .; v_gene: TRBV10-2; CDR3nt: TGCGCCAGCAGTGAGTCAGGGGGGGCTGGGGCCAACGTCCTGACTTTC; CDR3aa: CASSESGGAGANVLTF
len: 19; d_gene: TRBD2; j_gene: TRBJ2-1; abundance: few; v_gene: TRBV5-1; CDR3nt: TGCGCCAGCAGCGAGACTAGCGGGAGTTTTCTAAGCTCCTACAATGAGCAGTTCTTC; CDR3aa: CASSETSGSFLSSYNEQFF
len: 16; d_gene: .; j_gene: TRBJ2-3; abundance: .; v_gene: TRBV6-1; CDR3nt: TGTGCCAGCAGTGAATCCGGGACACCTCGCACAGATACGCAGTATTTT; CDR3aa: CASSESGTPRTDTQYF
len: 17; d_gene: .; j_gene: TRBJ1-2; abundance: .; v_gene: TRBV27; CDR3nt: TGTGCCAGCAGTTTATCTGTCGAGGAGGGGAGGAGGAAAGGCTACACCTTC; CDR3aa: CASSLSVEEGRRKGYTF
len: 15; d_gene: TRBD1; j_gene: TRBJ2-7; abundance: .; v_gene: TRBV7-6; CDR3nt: TGTGCCAGCAGCCCGGGGACAGGAGGAACCTACGAGCAGTACTTC; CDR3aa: CASSPGTGGTYEQYF
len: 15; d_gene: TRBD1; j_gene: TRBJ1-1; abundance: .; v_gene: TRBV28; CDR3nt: TGTGCCAGCAGTTTAGTTGGACAGGGGTACACTGAAGCTTTCTTT; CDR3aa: CASSLVGQGYTEAFF
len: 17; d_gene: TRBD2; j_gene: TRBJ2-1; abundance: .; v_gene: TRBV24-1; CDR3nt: TGTGCCACCAGTGATAGCGCGGGGGATCCGAGGGTAGATGAGCAGTTCTTC; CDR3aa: CATSDSAGDPRVDEQFF
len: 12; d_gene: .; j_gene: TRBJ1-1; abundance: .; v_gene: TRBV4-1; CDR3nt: TGCGCCAGCAGCCAAGGCCAGGGGGAAGCTTTCTTT; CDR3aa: CASSQGQGEAFF
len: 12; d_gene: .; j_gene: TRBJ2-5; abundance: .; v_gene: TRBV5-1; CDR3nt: TGCGCCAGCAGCTTGTATCTTGAGACCCAGTACTTC; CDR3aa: CASSLYLETQYF
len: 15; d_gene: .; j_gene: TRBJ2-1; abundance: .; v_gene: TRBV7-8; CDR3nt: TGTGCCAGCAGTTTTACACACCTGGGGGGCAATGAGCAGTTCTTC; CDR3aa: CASSFTHLGGNEQFF
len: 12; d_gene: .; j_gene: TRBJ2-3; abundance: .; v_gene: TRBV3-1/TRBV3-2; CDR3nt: TGTGCCAGCACTACCCATCCTGATACGCAGTATTTT; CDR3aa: CASTTHPDTQYF
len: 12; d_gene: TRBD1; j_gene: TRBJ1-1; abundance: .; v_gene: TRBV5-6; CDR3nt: TGTGCCAGCAGCTTTGGGACAGGAGAAGCTTTCTTT; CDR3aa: CASSFGTGEAFF
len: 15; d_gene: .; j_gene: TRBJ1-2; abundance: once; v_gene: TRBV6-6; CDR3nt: TGTGCCAGCTCAATGGGAGGGCGACTGAAGCTTGGCTACACCTTC; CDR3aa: CASSMGGRLKLGYTF
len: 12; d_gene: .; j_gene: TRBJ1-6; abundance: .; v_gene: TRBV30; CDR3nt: TGTGCCTGGACCCGGGGTGATTCACCCCTCCACTTT; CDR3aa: CAWTRGDSPLHF
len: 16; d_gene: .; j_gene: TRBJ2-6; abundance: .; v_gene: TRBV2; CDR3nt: TGTGCCAGCAGCCCTGGACAGCCATCTGGGGCCAACGTCCTGACTTTC; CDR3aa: CASSPGQPSGANVLTF